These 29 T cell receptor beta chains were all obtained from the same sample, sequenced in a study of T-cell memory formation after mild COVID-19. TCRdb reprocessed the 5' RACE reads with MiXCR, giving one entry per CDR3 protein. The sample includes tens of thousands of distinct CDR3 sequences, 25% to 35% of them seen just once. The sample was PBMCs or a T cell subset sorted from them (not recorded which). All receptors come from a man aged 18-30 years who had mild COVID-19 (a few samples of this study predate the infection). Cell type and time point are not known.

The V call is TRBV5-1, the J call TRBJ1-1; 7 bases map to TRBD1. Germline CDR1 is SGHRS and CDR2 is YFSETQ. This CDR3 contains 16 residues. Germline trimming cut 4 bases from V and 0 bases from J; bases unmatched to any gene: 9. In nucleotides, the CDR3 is TGCGCCAGCAGCCACGACAGGGAAAAGCTGAACACTGAAGCTTTCTTT. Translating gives CASSHDREKLNTEAFF.

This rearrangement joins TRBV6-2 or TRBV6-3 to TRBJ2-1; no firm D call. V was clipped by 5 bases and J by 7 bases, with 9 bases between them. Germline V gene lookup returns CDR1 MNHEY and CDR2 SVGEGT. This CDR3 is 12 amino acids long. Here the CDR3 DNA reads TGTGCCAGCAGTGCCTCAGGAAATGAGCAGTTCTTC. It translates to CASSASGNEQFF.

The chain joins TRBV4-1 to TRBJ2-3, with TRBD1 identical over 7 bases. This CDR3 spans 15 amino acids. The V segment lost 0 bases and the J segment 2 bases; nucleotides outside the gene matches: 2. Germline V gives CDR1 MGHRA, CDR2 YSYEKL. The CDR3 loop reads CASSQEQGTTDTQYF. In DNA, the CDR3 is TGCGCCAGCAGCCAAGAACAGGGGACCACAGATACGCAGTATTTT.

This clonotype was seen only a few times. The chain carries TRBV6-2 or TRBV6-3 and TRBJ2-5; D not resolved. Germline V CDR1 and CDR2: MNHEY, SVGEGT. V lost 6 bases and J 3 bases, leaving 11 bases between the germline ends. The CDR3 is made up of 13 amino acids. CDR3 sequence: CASSPTSEETQYF. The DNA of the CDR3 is TGTGCCAGCAGCCCCACTTCTGAAGAGACCCAGTACTTC.

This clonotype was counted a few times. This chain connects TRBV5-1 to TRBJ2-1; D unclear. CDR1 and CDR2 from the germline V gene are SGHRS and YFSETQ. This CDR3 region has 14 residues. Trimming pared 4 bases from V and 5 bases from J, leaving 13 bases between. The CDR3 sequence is CASSLLYTNNEQFF. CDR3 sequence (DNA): TGCGCCAGCAGCCTACTATACACTAACAATGAGCAGTTCTTC.

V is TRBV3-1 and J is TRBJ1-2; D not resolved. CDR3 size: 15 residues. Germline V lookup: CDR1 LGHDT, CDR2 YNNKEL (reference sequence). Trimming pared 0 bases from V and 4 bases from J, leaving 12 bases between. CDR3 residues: CASSQEGRPFYGYTF. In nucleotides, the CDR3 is TGTGCCAGCAGCCAAGAGGGCAGACCCTTCTATGGCTACACCTTC.

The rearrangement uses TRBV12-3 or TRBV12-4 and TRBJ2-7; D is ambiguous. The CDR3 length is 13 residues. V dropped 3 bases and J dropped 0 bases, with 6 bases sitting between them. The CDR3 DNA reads TGTGCCAGCAGTTTCGATGGCTCCTACGAGCAGTACTTC. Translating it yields CASSFDGSYEQYF.

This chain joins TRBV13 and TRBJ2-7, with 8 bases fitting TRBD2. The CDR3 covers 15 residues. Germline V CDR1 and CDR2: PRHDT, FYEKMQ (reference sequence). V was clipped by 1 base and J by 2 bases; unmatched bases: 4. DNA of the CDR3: TGTGCCAGCAGCTTAGCAGCGGGGGCCCCCTACGAGCAGTACGTC. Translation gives CASSLAAGAPYEQYV.

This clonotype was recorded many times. CDR3 in amino acids: CASSPGTATYNEQFF. The CDR3 coding sequence is TGCGCCAGCAGCCCAGGGACTGCCACCTACAATGAGCAGTTCTTC. The chain couples TRBV4-3 to TRBJ2-1; weak D call: TRBD2 (6 bases). Trimming stripped 4 bases from V and 2 bases from J, with 12 bases between. CDR1 is LGHNA, CDR2 YSLEER, per germline. The CDR3 length is 15 residues.

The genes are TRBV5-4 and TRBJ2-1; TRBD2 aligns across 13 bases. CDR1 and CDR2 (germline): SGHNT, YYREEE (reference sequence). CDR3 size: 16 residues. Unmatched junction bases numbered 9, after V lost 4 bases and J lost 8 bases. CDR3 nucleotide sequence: TGTGCCAGCAGCCCCTGGACTAGCGGGGGCCGGGATGAGCAGTTCTTC. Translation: CASSPWTSGGRDEQFF.

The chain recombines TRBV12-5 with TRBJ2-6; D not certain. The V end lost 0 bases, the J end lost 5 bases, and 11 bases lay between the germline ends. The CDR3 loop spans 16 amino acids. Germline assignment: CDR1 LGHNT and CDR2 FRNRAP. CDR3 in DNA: TGTGCTAGTGGTTTGGTACCACCGCCCAGGGCCAACGTCCTGACTTTC. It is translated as CASGLVPPPRANVLTF.

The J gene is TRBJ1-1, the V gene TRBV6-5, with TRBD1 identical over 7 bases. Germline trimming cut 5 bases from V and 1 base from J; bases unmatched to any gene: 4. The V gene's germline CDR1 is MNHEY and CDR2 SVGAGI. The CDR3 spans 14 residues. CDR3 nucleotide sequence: TGTGCCAGCAGTATGGGGACAGCGAACACTGAAGCTTTCTTT. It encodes CASSMGTANTEAFF.

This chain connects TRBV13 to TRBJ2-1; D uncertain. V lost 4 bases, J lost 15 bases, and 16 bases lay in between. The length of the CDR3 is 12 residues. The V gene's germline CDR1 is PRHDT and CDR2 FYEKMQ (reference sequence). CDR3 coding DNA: TGTGCCAGCAGCTCGTCCCCCGAACGGCCGTTCTTC. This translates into CASSSSPERPFF.

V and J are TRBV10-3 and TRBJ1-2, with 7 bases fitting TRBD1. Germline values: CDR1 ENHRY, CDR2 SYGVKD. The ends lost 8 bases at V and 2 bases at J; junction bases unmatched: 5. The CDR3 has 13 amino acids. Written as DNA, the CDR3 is TGTGCCATCGGGGGACAGTCAAACTATGGCTACACCTTC. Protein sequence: CAIGGQSNYGYTF.

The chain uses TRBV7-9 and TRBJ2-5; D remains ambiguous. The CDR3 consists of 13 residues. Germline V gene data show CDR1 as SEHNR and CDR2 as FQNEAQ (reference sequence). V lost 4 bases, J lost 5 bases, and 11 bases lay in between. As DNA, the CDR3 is TGTGCCAGCAGCTCGCGGACCCGGGAGACCCAGTACTTC. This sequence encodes CASSSRTRETQYF. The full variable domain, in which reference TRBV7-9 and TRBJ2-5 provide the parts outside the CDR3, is DTGVSQNPRHKITKRGQNVTFRCDPISEHNRLYWYRQTLGQGPEFLTYFQNEAQLEKSRLLSDRFSAERPKGSFSTLEIQRTEQGDSAMYLCASSSRTRETQYFGPGTRLLVL.

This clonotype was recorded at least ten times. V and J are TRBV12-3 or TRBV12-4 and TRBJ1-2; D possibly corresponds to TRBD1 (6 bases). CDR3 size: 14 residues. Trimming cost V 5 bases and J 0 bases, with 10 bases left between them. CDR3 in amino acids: CASSAGQANYGYTF. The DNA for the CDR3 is TGTGCCAGCAGTGCGGGACAAGCTAACTATGGCTACACCTTC.

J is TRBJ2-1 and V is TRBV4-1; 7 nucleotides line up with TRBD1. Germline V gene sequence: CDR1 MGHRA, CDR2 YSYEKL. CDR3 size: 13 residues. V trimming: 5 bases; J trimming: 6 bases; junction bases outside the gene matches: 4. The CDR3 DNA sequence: TGCGCCAGCAGCGAACGGACAGGCAATGAGCAGTTCTTC. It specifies CASSERTGNEQFF.

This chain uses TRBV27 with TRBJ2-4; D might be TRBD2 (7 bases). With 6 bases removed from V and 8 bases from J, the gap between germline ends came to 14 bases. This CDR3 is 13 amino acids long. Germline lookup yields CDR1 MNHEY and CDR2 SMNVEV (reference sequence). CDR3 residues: CASRAGASDIQYF. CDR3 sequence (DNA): TGTGCCAGCAGGGCGGGGGCCTCCGACATTCAGTACTTC.

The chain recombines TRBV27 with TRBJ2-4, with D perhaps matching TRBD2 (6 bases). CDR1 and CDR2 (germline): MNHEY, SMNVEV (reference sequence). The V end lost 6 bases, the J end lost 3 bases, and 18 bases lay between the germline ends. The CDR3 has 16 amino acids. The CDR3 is CASRGGVFLGKNIQYF. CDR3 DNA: TGTGCCAGCAGGGGGGGAGTTTTTTTAGGCAAAAACATTCAGTACTTC.

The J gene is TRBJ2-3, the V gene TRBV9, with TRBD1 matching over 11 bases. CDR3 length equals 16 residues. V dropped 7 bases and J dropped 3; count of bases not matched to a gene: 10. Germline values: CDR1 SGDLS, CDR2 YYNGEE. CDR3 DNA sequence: TGTGCCAGCCATAAAGGCGGGACAGGGGGGACAGATACGCAGTATTTT. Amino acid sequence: CASHKGGTGGTDTQYF.

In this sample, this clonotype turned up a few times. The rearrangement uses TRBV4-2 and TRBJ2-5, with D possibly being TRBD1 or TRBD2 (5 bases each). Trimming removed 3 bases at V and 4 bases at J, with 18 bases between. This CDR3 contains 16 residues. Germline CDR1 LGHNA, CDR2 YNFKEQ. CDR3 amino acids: CASSHRVGTAGETQYF. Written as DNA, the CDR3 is TGTGCCAGCAGCCATCGAGTTGGGACCGCCGGAGAGACCCAGTACTTC.

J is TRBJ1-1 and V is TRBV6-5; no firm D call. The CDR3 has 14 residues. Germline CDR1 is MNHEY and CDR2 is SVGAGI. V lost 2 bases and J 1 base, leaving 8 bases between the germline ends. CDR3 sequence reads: CASSYVEGNTEAFF. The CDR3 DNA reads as TGTGCCAGCAGTTACGTGGAGGGGAACACTGAAGCTTTCTTT.

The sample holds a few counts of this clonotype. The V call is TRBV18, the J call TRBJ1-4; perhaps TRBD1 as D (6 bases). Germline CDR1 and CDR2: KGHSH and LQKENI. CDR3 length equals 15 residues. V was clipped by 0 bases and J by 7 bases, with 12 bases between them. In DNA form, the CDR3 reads TGTGCCAGCTCACCACCTCAGGGGATTGGTGAAAAACTGTTTTTT. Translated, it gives CASSPPQGIGEKLFF.

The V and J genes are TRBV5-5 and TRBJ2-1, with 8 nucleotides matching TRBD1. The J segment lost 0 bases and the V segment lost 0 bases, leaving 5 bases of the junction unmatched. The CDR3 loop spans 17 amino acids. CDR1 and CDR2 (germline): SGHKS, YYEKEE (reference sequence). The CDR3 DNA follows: TGTGCCAGCAGCTTGGGGACAGGGTGGAGCTCCTACAATGAGCAGTTCTTC. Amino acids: CASSLGTGWSSYNEQFF.

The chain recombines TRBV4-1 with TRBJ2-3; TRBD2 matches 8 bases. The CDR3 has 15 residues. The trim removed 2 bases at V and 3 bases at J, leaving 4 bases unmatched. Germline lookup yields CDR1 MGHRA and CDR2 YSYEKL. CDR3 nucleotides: TGCGCCAGCAGCCAAACGGGGGGGCTAACAGATACGCAGTATTTT. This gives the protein CASSQTGGLTDTQYF.

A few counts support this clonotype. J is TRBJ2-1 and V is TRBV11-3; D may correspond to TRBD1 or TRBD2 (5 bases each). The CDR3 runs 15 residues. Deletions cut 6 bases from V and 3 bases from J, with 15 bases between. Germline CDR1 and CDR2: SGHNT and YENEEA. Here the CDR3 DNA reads TGTGCCAGCAGTCCCCGGGACCACCGCTACAATGAGCAGTTCTTC. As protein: CASSPRDHRYNEQFF.

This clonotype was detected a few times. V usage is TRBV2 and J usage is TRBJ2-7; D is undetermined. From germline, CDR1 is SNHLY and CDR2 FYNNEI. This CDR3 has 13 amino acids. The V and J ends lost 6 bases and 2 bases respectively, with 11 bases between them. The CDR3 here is CASSLAVTYEQYV. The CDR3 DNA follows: TGTGCCAGCAGCTTGGCGGTTACCTACGAGCAGTACGTC.

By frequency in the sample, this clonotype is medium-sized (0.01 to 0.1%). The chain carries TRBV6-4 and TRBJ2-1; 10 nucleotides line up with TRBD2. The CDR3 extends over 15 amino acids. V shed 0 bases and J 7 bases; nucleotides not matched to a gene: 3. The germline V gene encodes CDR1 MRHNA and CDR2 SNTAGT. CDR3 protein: CASSDSSGGANEQFF. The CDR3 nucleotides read TGTGCCAGCAGTGACTCGAGCGGGGGGGCAAATGAGCAGTTCTTC.

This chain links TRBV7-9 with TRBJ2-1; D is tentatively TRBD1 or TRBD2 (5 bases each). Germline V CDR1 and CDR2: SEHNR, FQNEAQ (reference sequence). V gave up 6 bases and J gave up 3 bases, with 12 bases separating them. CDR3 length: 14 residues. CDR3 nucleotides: TGTGCCAGCAGGCAGGTGGGGGTCTACAATGAGCAGTTCTTC. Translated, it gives CASRQVGVYNEQFF.